This T cell receptor (beta chain) was identified during a study of cytomegalovirus exposure and HLA in healthy donors. This CDR3 has 15 amino acids. Between the trimmed V and J ends, which lost 1 base and 7 bases, there was a span of 17 bases. CDR1 and CDR2 (germline): SGHRS, YFSETQ. The protocol was immunoSEQ multiplex PCR, while the TCRdb copy is restricted to in-frame clones and leaves out a portion. The sample includes approximately 200,000 clones, about 81% of them seen just once. Details on this clone: Antigen specificity is unknown.

Broader study findings: Cytomegalovirus status was reportedly diagnosed by the classifier with high sensitivity and specificity. Through in vitro validation, three CMV-associated chains were shown to be specific for CMV antigens. Many donors shared some public TCRs, even though most TCR sequences were rare.

The sequencing sample was made of PBMCs. The clonotype was recovered from a woman aged 30 to 39 in good health and CMV-seronegative. This chain links TRBV5-1 with TRBJ1-1, with D possibly matching TRBD1 (5 bases). The CDR3 reads CASSLRRGNMGEAFF. The CDR3 region has the DNA TGCGCCAGCAGCTTGCGGAGGGGTAATATGGGTGAAGCTTTCTTT.